This T cell receptor (beta chain) originates from a study of OX40 agonist ivuxolimab in advanced cancers. At the level of the study: Prior checkpoint blockade (anti-PD-1, anti-PD-L1 or anti-CTLA-4) was permitted; approximately 40% had it.

Assay used: immunoSEQ multiplex PCR; TCRdb lists only in-frame clones, some missing. This repertoire shows approximately 60,000 clones, 92% found once; its top ten account for less than 0.7%. Findings of the study overall: Partial responders dosed at 0.1-3.0 mg/kg displayed clonal expansion ranking among the lowest.

In regard to this clone: The antigen remains unidentified.

Sequencing was performed on CD4+ or CD8+ T cells sorted from blood, taken in a trial of the OX40 agonist ivuxolimab. The TCR was taken from an adult with an advanced solid tumor such as melanoma, head and neck, liver or kidney cancer.

The CDR3, as DNA: TGTGCCACCAGCAGAGTAGACGGGCCCTACGAGCAGTACTTC. Its protein product is CATSRVDGPYEQYF. The chain combines TRBV15 with TRBJ2-7; the D is unclear. Trimming pared 1 base from V and 2 bases from J, leaving 9 bases between. CDR1 and CDR2 from the germline V gene are LNHNV and YYDKDF (reference sequence). The CDR3 covers 14 residues.